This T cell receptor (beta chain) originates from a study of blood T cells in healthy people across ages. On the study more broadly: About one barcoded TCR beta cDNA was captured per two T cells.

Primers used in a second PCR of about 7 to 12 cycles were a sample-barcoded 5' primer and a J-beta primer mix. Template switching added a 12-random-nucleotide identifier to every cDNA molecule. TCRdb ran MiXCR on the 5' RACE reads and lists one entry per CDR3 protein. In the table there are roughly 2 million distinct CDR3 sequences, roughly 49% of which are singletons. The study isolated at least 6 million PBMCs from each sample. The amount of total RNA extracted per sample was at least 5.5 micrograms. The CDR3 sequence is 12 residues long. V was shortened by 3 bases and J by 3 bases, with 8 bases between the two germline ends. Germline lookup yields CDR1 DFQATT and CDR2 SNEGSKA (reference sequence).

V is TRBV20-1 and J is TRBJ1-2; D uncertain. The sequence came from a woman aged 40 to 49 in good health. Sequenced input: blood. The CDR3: CSARADHYGYTF. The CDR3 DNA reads TGCAGTGCTAGGGCGGACCACTATGGCTACACCTTC.